This paragraph covers one T cell receptor beta chain sequence. The data were taken from a study of blood T cells in healthy people across ages. Using a J-beta primer mix together with a sample-barcoded 5' primer, a second PCR was run for roughly 6 to 12 cycles. One entry per CDR3 protein results from TCRdb running MiXCR on the 5' RACE reads. The sample includes more than 900,000 distinct CDR3 sequences, around 27% seen only once; the top ten take around 0.75%. Germline loops: CDR1 SGHVS, CDR2 FQNEAQ. Trimming took off 1 base at V and 3 bases at J, with 23 bases between the two ends. The CDR3 covers 19 residues. The data also belong to a second study, concerning T cells of mothers and their children.

Sequenced material: blood. This chain links TRBV7-8 with TRBJ2-3; maybe TRBD1 (6 bases). This clonotype was sampled from a girl aged 2-15 years in good health. The CDR3 spells CASSLESGWQGTLTDTQYF. CDR3 DNA sequence: TGTGCCAGCAGCTTAGAGTCGGGATGGCAGGGGACATTGACAGATACGCAGTATTTT.